This TCR beta chain was observed in a study of PD-1 blockade in classical Hodgkin lymphoma. Study-wide context: On a schedule of every 2 weeks, patients received nivolumab 3 mg/kg intravenously. Study-level results: It was CD4+ TCR diversity, not CD8+, that rose significantly by C4D1. Initiation of nivolumab under 1 year after ASCT led to exclusion of patients. In newly diagnosed patients, baseline TCR diversity was reportedly below that of healthy donors.

Clones were sequenced by immunoSEQ multiplex PCR, and TCRdb holds only the in-frame ones, with some missing. The data show about 14,000 clones, approximately 77% seen once. The ends were cut back, 5 bases at V and 1 base at J, with 8 bases in the middle. Germline V CDR1 and CDR2: SNHLY, FYNNEI. This CDR3 spans 13 amino acids. Each patient relapsed following autologous stem cell transplantation, and prior brentuximab vedotin exposure differed. To note about this clone: The antigen is undetermined.

This specimen was peripheral blood mononuclear cells (PBMCs), taken at baseline. The clonotype originates from a human donor with classical Hodgkin lymphoma. The chain joins TRBV2 to TRBJ1-1; D unclear. For the CDR3, the DNA is TGTGCCAGCAGTAGGTTGCCGAACACTGAAGCTTTCTTT. Its protein product is CASSRLPNTEAFF.